The 4 T cell receptor beta chains below all came from one sample that was sequenced in a study of T cell changes during pregnancy in multiple sclerosis (dated by TCRdb to between 2019 and 2020). Library prep was done by the immunoSEQ multiplex PCR assay. In TCRdb, the immuneACCESS table is reduced to in-frame sequences with V and J assigned. These tables do not hold every clone; where another copy was compared, an unresolved V gene accounts for under half, and the others remain unexplained. The sample table lists 73,000 or so clones, roughly 90% of them with a count of one. 9.5% of the sample comes from the top ten. The sample consisted of peripheral blood, taken after pregnancy. These receptors were obtained from a female donor in good health, enrolled as a control in a pregnancy study.

V gene TRBV5-4 combines with J gene TRBJ1-2; a weak D match, TRBD1 (5 bases). Germline loops: CDR1 SGHNT, CDR2 YYREEE (reference sequence). CDR3 length equals 15 residues. V lost 0 bases and J 8 bases, leaving 17 bases between the germline ends. The DNA for the CDR3 is TGTGCCAGCAGCTTGGACGAACAGGTCTCGGGCGGCTACACCTTC. It specifies CASSLDEQVSGGYTF.

The J gene is TRBJ2-1, the V gene TRBV9, with TRBD2 matching 7 bases. Germline-derived CDR1 and CDR2 are SGDLS and YYNGEE. V gave up 0 bases and J gave up 6 bases; unmatched junction bases: 6. This CDR3 is built from 15 residues. The CDR3 region is CASSVVGGGPNEQFF. The CDR3 coding sequence is TGTGCCAGCAGCGTAGTCGGCGGGGGTCCCAATGAGCAGTTCTTC.

The rearrangement joins TRBV11-3 to TRBJ2-7; 10 positions agree with TRBD1. Germline CDR1 reads SGHNT; CDR2 reads YENEEA. The trim removed 1 base at V and 5 bases at J, leaving 5 bases unmatched. This CDR3 is 15 amino acids long. The DNA of the CDR3 is TGTGCCAGCAGCTTAGTATGGGACAGGGGCAACGAGCAGTACTTC. This gives the protein CASSLVWDRGNEQYF.

The V and J genes are TRBV5-1 and TRBJ2-1; TRBD2 matches at 9 bases. The germline gives CDR1 SGHRS, CDR2 YFSETQ. The CDR3 totals 15 residues. With 2 bases clipped from V and 7 bases from J, the junction kept 7 bases outside the gene matches. The CDR3: CASSLTGLAGNEQFF. CDR3 bases: TGCGCCAGCAGCTTAACGGGACTAGCTGGGAATGAGCAGTTCTTC.